The rows below give T cell receptor beta chains drawn from one sample of a study of resident and recirculating memory T cells in vitiligo. TCRdb's copy holds only in-frame clones and misses some; the assay was immunoSEQ multiplex PCR. In the table there are roughly 80,000 clones, around 90% of which are singletons. The sequenced sample consisted of blood. These receptors were obtained from a male donor with vitiligo. Each CDR3 is given with its conserved first and last residue. The order of the fields is clone size, J gene, V gene, D gene, CDR3 protein, CDR3 DNA. The D gene is left open where the match is weak. A row's size may be missing; if present it is once, few, many or a size class.

size: NA
J: TRBJ2-1
V: TRBV6-4
D: TRBD1
CDR3: CASSVRTGGREQFF
DNA: TGTGCCAGCAGTGTCCGGACAGGGGGTCGGGAGCAGTTCTTC

size: NA
J: TRBJ2-7
V: TRBV9
D: NA
CDR3: CASSADSSYEQYF
DNA: TGTGCCAGCAGCGCTGACAGCTCCTACGAGCAGTACTTC

size: few
J: TRBJ1-2
V: TRBV2
D: NA
CDR3: CASLSYGYTF
DNA: TGTGCCAGCCTCAGCTATGGCTACACCTTC

size: NA
J: TRBJ1-1
V: TRBV4-1
D: NA
CDR3: CASTTTGFTEAFF
DNA: TGCGCCAGCACGACAACAGGGTTCACTGAAGCTTTCTTT

size: NA
J: TRBJ1-4
V: TRBV28
D: NA
CDR3: CASSRTRRGGLLLTTNEKLFF
DNA: TGTGCCAGCAGTCGAACGCGGAGGGGGGGCCTCCTCCTTACAACTAATGAAAAACTGTTTTTT

size: NA
J: TRBJ1-1
V: TRBV6-5
D: NA
CDR3: CASSLQGRAEAFF
DNA: TGTGCCAGCAGCCTGCAGGGTAGGGCTGAAGCTTTCTTT

size: NA
J: TRBJ2-5
V: TRBV5-1
D: TRBD2
CDR3: CASSFTAGGETQYF
DNA: TGCGCCAGCAGCTTTACAGCGGGAGGAGAGACCCAGTACTTC

size: NA
J: TRBJ1-4
V: TRBV5-1
D: NA
CDR3: CASSLARQTNEKLFF
DNA: TGCGCCAGCAGCTTGGCGAGGCAAACTAATGAAAAACTGTTTTTT

size: NA
J: TRBJ2-3
V: TRBV28
D: TRBD2
CDR3: CASSFPLVLAGSNTQYF
DNA: TGTGCCAGCAGTTTTCCCCTGGTGCTAGCGGGATCAAATACGCAGTATTTT

size: NA
J: TRBJ1-5
V: TRBV2
D: NA
CDR3: CASSEAQGSQAQHF
DNA: TGTGCCAGCAGTGAAGCGCAGGGGAGCCAGGCCCAGCATTTT

size: NA
J: TRBJ2-5
V: TRBV7-9
D: TRBD2
CDR3: CASSRYVSGRGETQYF
DNA: TGTGCCAGCAGCCGATACGTTAGCGGGAGGGGAGAGACCCAGTACTTC

size: NA
J: TRBJ2-7
V: TRBV28
D: TRBD2
CDR3: CASSSGLAGIYEQYF
DNA: TGTGCCAGCAGTTCGGGACTAGCGGGAATCTACGAGCAGTACTTC

size: NA
J: TRBJ2-5
V: TRBV4-1
D: NA
CDR3: CASSHPPTGQETQYF
DNA: TGCGCCAGCAGCCACCCACCGACAGGTCAAGAGACCCAGTACTTC

size: once
J: TRBJ2-5
V: TRBV6-5
D: TRBD1
CDR3: CASSQNRGRGETQYF
DNA: TGTGCCAGCAGTCAGAACAGGGGGCGAGGAGAGACCCAGTACTTC

size: NA
J: TRBJ2-7
V: TRBV7-6
D: NA
CDR3: CASSHSGGVTYEQYF
DNA: TGTGCCAGCAGTCACTCCGGCGGGGTAACCTACGAGCAGTACTTC

size: once
J: TRBJ2-2
V: TRBV28
D: NA
CDR3: CASSLVRGLAGELFF
DNA: TGTGCCAGCAGTTTGGTCAGGGGTTTGGCCGGGGAGCTGTTTTTT

size: NA
J: TRBJ2-7
V: TRBV4-1
D: TRBD2
CDR3: CASSQGLRAGGGSEQYF
DNA: TGCGCCAGCAGCCAAGGCCTTCGAGCGGGAGGGGGGTCCGAGCAGTACTTC

size: NA
J: TRBJ2-5
V: TRBV9
D: NA
CDR3: CASSPNSLYQETQYF
DNA: TGTGCCAGCAGCCCAAACAGCCTGTACCAAGAGACCCAGTACTTC

size: NA
J: TRBJ1-4
V: TRBV15
D: TRBD1
CDR3: CATSTSGTGLYEKLFF
DNA: TGTGCCACCAGCACCTCCGGGACAGGGCTTTATGAAAAACTGTTTTTT

size: NA
J: TRBJ2-3
V: TRBV4-3
D: NA
CDR3: CASSQAGEWDTQYF
DNA: TGCGCCAGCAGCCAAGCGGGGGAATGGGATACGCAGTATTTT

size: NA
J: TRBJ2-7
V: TRBV4-1
D: TRBD1
CDR3: CASSQGRGGASYEQYF
DNA: TGCGCCAGCAGCCAAGGGAGAGGGGGCGCCTCCTACGAGCAGTACTTC

size: NA
J: TRBJ1-5
V: TRBV18
D: NA
CDR3: CASSPQRAGQPQHF
DNA: TGTGCCAGCTCACCACAGAGGGCGGGTCAGCCCCAGCATTTT

size: NA
J: TRBJ1-1
V: TRBV9
D: NA
CDR3: CASSVPPFTEAFF
DNA: TGTGCCAGCAGCGTACCCCCTTTCACTGAAGCTTTCTTT

size: NA
J: TRBJ2-3
V: TRBV2
D: NA
CDR3: CASSEGGWTDTQYF
DNA: TGTGCCAGCAGTGAGGGGGGATGGACAGATACGCAGTATTTT

size: NA
J: TRBJ2-7
V: TRBV29-1
D: TRBD2
CDR3: CSVELAGGFEQYF
DNA: TGCAGCGTTGAACTAGCGGGAGGGTTCGAGCAGTACTTC

size: NA
J: TRBJ1-4
V: TRBV7-9
D: TRBD1
CDR3: CASSSPGQGSEKLFF
DNA: TGTGCCAGCAGCTCACCGGGACAGGGTTCCGAAAAACTGTTTTTT

size: NA
J: TRBJ2-3
V: TRBV27
D: TRBD2
CDR3: CASRLNGLPGLAGVGSDTQYF
DNA: TGTGCCAGCAGACTGAATGGGCTACCCGGACTAGCGGGAGTGGGGTCAGATACGCAGTATTTT